This T cell receptor (beta chain) stems from a study of CD4+ T cells in melanoma (dated 2022 in TCRdb). For the study in its entirety: The study investigated neoantigen-specific CD4+ T cells in human melanoma.

On this clone: Its antigen is still unknown. It has no much larger one-base neighbor in the sample; base qualities were not kept.

Patients with melanoma were used as donors. Receptors were amplified or captured by the immunoSEQ multiplex PCR assay. TCRdb mirrors the immuneACCESS table, restricted to in-frame sequences. Some clones are absent from its copies; in checked studies, under half trace to an unresolved V gene, and the reason for the others is unknown. In this sample the table shows more than 8,500 clones, 69% of which occur a single time. Jointly, the top ten make up around 20% of the sample. Summary of the overall study and its limitations: The report described a correlation between neoantigen-specific CD4+ T cells and the function of CD8+ T cells, macrophages and B cells. Diverse differentiation states were reported to be shown by neoantigen-specific CD4+ T cells in melanoma.

Including cysteine and phenylalanine, the CDR3 has 15 amino acids. Solely the CDR3 DNA is kept, with 45 bases framed from the first base. V is pruned by 5 bases and J by 5 bases, leaving 9 bases of the junction without a gene match. Based on the germline V gene, the CDR1 and CDR2 sequences are MDHEN and SYDVKM. Sequenced input: peripheral blood. The sequence links TRBV28 to TRBJ1-1; TRBD1 agrees with 9 junctional bases. The source is a human donor with melanoma. The CDR3 reads as follows: CASSATGTGPTEAFF. The sequenced DNA: TGTGCCAGCAGTGCTACCGGGACAGGGCCTACTGAAGCTTTCTTT.